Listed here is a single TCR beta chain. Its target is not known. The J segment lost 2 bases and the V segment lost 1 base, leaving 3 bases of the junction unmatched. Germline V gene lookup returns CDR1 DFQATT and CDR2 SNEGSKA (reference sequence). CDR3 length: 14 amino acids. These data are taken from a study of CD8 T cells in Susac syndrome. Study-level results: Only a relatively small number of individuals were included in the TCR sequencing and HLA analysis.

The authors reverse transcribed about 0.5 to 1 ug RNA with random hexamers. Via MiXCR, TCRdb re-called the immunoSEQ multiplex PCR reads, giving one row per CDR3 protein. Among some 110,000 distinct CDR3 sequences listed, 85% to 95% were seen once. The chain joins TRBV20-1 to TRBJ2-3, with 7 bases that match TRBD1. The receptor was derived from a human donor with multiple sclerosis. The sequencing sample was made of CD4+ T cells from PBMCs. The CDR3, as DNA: TGCAGTGCTAGAGCCGGGACAGTCACAGATACGCAGTATTTT. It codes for CSARAGTVTDTQYF.